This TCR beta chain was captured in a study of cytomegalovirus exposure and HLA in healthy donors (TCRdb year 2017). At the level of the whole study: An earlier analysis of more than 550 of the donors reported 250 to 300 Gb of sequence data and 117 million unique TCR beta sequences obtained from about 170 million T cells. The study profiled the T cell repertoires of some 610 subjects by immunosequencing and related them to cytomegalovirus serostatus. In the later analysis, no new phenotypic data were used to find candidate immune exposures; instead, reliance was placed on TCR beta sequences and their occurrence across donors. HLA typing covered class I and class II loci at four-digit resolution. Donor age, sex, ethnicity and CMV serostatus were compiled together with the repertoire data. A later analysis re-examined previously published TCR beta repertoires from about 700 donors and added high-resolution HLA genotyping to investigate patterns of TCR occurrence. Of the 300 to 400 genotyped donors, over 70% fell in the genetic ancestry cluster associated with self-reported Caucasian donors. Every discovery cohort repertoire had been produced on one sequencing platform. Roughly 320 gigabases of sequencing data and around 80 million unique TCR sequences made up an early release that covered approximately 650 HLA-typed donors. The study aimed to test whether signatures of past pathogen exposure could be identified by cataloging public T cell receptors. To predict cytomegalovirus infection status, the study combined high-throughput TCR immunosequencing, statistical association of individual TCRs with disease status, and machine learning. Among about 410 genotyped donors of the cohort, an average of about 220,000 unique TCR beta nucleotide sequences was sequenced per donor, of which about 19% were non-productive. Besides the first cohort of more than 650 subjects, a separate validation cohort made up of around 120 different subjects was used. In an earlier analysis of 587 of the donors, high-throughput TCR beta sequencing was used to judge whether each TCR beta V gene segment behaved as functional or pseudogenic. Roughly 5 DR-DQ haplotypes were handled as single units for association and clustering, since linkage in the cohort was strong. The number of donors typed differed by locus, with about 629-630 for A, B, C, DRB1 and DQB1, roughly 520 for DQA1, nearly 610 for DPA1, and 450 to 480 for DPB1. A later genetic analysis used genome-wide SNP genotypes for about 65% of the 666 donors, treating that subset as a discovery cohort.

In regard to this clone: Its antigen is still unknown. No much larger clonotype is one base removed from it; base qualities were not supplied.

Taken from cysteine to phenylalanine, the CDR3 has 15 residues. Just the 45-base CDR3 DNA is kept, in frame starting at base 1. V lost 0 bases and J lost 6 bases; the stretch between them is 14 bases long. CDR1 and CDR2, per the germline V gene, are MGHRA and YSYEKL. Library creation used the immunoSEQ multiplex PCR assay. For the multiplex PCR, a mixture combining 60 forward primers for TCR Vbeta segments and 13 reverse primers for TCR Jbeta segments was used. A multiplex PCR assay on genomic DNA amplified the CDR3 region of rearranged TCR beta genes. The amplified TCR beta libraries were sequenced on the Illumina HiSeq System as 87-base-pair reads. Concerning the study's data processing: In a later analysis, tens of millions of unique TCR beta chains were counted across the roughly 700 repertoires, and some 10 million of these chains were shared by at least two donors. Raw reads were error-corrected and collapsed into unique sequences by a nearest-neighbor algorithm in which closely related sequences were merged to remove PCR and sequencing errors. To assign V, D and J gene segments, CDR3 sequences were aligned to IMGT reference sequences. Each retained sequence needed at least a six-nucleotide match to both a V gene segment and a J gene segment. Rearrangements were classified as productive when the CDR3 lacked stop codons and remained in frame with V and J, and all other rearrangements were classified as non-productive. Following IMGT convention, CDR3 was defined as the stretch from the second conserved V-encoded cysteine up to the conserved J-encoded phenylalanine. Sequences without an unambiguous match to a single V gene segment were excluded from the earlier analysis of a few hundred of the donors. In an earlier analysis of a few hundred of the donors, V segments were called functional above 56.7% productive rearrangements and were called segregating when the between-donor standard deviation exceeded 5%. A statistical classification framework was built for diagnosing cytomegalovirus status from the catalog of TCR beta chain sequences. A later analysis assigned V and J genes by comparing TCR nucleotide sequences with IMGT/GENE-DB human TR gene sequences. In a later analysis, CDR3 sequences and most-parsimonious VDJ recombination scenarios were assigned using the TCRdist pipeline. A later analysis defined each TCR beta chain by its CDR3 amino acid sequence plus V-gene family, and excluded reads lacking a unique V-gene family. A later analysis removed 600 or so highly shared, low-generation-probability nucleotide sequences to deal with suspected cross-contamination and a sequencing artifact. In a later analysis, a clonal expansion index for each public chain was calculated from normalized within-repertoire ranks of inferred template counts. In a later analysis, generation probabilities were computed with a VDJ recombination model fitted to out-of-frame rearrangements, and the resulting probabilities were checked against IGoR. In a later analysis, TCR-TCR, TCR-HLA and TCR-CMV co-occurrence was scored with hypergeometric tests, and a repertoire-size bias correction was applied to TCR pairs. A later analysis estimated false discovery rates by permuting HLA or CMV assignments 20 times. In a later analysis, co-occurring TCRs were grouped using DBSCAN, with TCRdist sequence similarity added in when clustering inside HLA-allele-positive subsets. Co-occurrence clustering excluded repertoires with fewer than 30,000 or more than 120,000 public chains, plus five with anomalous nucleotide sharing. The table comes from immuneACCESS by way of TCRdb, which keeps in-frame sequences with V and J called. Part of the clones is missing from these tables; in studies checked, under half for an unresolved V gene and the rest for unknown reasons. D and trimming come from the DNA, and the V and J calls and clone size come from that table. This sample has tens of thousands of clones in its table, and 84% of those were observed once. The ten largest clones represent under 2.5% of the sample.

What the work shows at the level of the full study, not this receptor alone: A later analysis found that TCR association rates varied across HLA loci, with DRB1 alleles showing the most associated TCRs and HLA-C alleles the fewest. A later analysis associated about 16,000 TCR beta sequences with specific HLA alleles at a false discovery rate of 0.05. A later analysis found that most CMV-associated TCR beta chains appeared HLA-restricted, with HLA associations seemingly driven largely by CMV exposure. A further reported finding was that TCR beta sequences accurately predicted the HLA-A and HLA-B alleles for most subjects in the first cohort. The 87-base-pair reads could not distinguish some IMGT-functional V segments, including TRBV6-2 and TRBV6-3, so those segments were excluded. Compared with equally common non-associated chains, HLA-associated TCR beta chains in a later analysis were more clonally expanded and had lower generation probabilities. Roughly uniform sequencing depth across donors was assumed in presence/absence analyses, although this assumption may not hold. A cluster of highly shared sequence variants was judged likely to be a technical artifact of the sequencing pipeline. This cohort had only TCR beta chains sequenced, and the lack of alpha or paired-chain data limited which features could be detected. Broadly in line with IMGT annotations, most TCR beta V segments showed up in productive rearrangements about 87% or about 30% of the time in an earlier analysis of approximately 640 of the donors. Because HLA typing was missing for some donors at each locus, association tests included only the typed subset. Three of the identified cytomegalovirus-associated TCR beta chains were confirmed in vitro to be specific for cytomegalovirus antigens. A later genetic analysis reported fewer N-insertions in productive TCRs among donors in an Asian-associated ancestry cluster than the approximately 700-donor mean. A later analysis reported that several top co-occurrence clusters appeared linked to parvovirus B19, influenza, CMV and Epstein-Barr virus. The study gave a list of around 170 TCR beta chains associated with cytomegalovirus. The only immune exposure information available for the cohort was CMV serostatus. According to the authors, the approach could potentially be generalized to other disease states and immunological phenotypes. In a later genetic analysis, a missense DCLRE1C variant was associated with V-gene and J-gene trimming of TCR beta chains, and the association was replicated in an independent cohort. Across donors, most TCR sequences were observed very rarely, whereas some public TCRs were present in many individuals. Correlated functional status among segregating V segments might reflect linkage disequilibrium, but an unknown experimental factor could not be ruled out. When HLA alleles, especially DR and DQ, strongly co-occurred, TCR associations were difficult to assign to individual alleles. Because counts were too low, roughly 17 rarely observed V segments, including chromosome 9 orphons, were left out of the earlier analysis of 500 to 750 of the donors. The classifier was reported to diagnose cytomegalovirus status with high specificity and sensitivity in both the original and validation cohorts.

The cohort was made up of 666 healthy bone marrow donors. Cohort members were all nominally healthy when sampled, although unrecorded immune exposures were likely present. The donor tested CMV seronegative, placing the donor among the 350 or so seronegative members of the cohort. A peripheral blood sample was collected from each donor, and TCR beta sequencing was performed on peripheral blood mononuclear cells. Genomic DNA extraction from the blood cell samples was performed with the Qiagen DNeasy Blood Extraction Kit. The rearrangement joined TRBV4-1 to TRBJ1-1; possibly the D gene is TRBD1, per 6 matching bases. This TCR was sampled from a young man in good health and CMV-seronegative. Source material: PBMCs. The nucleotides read TGCGCCAGCAGCCAAGAGTGGGGGGGGGCCGCTGAAGCTTTCTTT. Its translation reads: CASSQEWGGAAEAFF.